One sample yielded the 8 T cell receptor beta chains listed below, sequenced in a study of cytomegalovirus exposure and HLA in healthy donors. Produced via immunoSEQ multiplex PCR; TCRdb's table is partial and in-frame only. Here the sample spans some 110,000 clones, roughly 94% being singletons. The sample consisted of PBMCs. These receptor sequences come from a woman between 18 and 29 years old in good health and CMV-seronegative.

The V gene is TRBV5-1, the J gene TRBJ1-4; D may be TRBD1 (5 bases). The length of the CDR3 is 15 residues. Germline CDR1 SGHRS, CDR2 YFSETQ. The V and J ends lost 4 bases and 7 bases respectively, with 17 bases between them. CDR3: CASSDLALGAEKLFF. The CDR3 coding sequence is TGCGCCAGCAGCGACTTAGCCCTAGGGGCTGAAAAACTGTTTTTT.

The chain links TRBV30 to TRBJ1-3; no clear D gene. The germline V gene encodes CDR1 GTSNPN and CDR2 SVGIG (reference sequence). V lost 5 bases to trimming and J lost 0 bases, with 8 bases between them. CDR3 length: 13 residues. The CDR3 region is CAWAAGSGNTIYF. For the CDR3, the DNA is TGTGCCTGGGCGGCGGGCTCTGGAAACACCATATATTTT.

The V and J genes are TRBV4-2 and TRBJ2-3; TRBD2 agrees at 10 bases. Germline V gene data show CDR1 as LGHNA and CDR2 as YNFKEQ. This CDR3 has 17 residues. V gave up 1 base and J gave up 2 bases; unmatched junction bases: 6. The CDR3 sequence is CASSQATSGVYTDTQYF. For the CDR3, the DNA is TGTGCCAGCAGCCAAGCCACTAGCGGGGTCTACACAGATACGCAGTATTTT.

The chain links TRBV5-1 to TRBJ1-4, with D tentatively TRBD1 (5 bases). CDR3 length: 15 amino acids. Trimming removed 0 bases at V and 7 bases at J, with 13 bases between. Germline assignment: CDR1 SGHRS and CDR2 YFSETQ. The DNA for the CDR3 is TGCGCCAGCAGCTTGGGTGCGACAGCGGGTGAAAAACTGTTTTTT. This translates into CASSLGATAGEKLFF.

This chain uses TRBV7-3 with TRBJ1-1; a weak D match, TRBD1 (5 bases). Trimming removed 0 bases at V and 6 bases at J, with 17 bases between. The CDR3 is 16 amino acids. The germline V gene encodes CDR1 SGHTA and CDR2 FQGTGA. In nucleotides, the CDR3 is TGTGCCAGCAGCTTAACGGGGGGGTTGAGCGGGTCTGAAGCTTTCTTT. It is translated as CASSLTGGLSGSEAFF.

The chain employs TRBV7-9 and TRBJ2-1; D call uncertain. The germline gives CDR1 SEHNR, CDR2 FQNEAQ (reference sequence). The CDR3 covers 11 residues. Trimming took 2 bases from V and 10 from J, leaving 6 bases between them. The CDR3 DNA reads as TGTGCCAGCAGCTTAACTTGGGAGCAGTTCTTC. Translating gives CASSLTWEQFF.

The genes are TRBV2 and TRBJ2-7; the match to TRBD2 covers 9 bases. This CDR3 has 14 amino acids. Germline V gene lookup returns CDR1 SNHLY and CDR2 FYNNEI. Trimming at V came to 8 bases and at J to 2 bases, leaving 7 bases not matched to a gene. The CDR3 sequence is CASAGASGAYEQYF. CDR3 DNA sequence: TGTGCCAGCGCAGGGGCTAGCGGGGCCTACGAGCAGTACTTC.

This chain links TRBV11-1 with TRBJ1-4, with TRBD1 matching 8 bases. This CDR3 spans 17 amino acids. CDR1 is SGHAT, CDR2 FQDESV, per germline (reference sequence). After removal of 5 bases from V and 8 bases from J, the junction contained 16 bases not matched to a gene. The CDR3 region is CASSLRQGAIPAEKLFF. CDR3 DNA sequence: TGTGCCAGCAGCCTTCGCCAGGGGGCGATCCCAGCGGAAAAACTGTTTTTT.